These T cell receptor beta chains were read from a single sample in a study of blood T cells in healthy people across ages. TCRdb reprocessed the 5' RACE reads via MiXCR and lists one record per CDR3 protein. Here the sample spans over 500,000 distinct CDR3 sequences, around 50% being singletons. The material sequenced was blood. All receptors come from a woman of 80 years or more in good health. Both conserved end residues are part of each CDR3. The D gene is left open where the match is weak. The size field is filled for only some rows; it gives once, few, many or a size class.

once	TRBV14	TRBD2	TRBJ2-1	TGTGCCAGCACCCAGACTAGCGGGAGTTCAAATGAGCAGTTCTTC	CASTQTSGSSNEQFF
.	TRBV29-1	.	TRBJ2-4	TGCAGCGTTGAAGGGGGCGGAAAATTCCCCCGTCTAAACATTCAGTACTTC	CSVEGGGKFPRLNIQYF
.	TRBV10-3	.	TRBJ2-2	TGTGCCATCAGCCTGGGGGTGAACACCGGGGAGCTGTTTTTT	CAISLGVNTGELFF
.	TRBV2	.	TRBJ1-5	TGTGCCAGCAGTGATACTCGTCAGCCCCAGCATTTT	CASSDTRQPQHF
many	TRBV4-2	.	TRBJ2-1	TGTGCCAGCAGCCAAGATCTGGCCGACAATGAGCAGTTCTTC	CASSQDLADNEQFF
.	TRBV6-6	.	TRBJ2-5	TGTGCCAGCGCGGCTAGCAAAGAGACCCAGTACTTC	CASAASKETQYF
many	TRBV28	.	TRBJ2-7	TGTGCCCGCAGTTTATTCGGGATTTCCTACGAGCAGTACTTC	CARSLFGISYEQYF
.	TRBV20-1	TRBD1	TRBJ2-7	TGCAGTGCCACGCCCGGGACAGAGGATCCCTACGAGCAGTACTTC	CSATPGTEDPYEQYF
many	TRBV5-4	.	TRBJ2-1	TGTGCCAGCAGCGTTGGAGGGAGCGATCCCAGCTCCTACAATGAGCAGTTCTTC	CASSVGGSDPSSYNEQFF
many	TRBV11-1	TRBD1	TRBJ1-2	TGTGCCAGCAGCTTCGGACAGGGGGATGGCTACACCTTC	CASSFGQGDGYTF
many	TRBV27	.	TRBJ1-4	TGTGCCAGCAGTCCCCAAGGGGAGCGCGCTAATGAAAAACTGTTTTTT	CASSPQGERANEKLFF
few	TRBV16	.	TRBJ2-3	TGTGCCAGCAGCCCACCACGCCCGGATACGCAGTATTTT	CASSPPRPDTQYF
many	TRBV12-3/TRBV12-4	TRBD1	TRBJ2-7	TGTGCCAGCAGTTTATTTCCAGGGGGCGTCTCCGAGCAGTACTTC	CASSLFPGGVSEQYF
.	TRBV12-3/TRBV12-4	TRBD1	TRBJ1-3	TGTGCCAACACCACTTTTACAGGGGGCTCTGGAAACACCATATATTTT	CANTTFTGGSGNTIYF
.	TRBV12-3/TRBV12-4	TRBD2	TRBJ2-1	TGTGCCAGCAGGTACGGCGGGGGGAGCTCCTACAATGAGCAGTTCTTC	CASRYGGGSSYNEQFF
.	TRBV7-9	.	TRBJ1-2	TGTGCCAGCAGCTTTTCAGCTAACTATGGCTACACCTTC	CASSFSANYGYTF
many	TRBV5-1	TRBD1	TRBJ2-3	TGCGCCAGCAGGACAGGGGATTCTGTCACAGATACGCAGTATTTT	CASRTGDSVTDTQYF
few	TRBV4-1	.	TRBJ2-7	TGCGCCAGCAGCCAAGAAGGGGGACGGACCTACGAGCAGTACTTC	CASSQEGGRTYEQYF
.	TRBV5-1	TRBD1	TRBJ1-1	TGCGCCAGCAGCTTGCGCGGACAGGGAAACACTGAAGCTTTCTTT	CASSLRGQGNTEAFF
many	TRBV3-1	.	TRBJ2-5	TGTGCCAGCAGTCCAGTAGCGGGACAGGGCTCAGAGGCCCAGTACTTC	CASSPVAGQGSEAQYF
once	TRBV6-2/TRBV6-3	TRBD1	TRBJ2-1	TGTGCCAGCAGGATCCCACAGGGGTCGAGGGAAAATGAGCAGTTCTTC	CASRIPQGSRENEQFF
.	TRBV7-8	.	TRBJ1-4	TGTGCCAGCAGCTTAGGGGGGAACGAAAAACTGTTTTTT	CASSLGGNEKLFF
.	TRBV7-2	.	TRBJ2-1	TGTGCCAGCAGCCCACGCCCTCTTGGGGGTATATACAATGAGCAGTTCTTC	CASSPRPLGGIYNEQFF
many	TRBV28	.	TRBJ1-1	TGTGCCAGCAGTCCCGGACGGTTGAACACTGAAGCTTTCTTT	CASSPGRLNTEAFF
.	TRBV7-9	.	TRBJ1-2	TGTGCCAGCAGCTCCAGCGGGGGGGCCTCTCCCTATGGCTACACCTTC	CASSSSGGASPYGYTF
.	TRBV24-1	.	TRBJ2-3	TGTGCCACCAGTGATCTCGGGCAGCCAGATACGCAGTATTTT	CATSDLGQPDTQYF
few	TRBV5-1	.	TRBJ2-1	TGCGCCAGCAGCCCAAGTACAGGGAGCTCCTACAATGAGCAGTTCTTC	CASSPSTGSSYNEQFF
many	TRBV5-4	.	TRBJ2-6	TGTGCCAGCAGCCTTCCGGGAGCTGGGGCCAACGTCCTGACTTTC	CASSLPGAGANVLTF
.	TRBV2	.	TRBJ1-6	TGTGCCAGCAGTGAACAAGGTTCACCCCTCCACTTT	CASSEQGSPLHF
.	TRBV7-8	TRBD2	TRBJ2-7	TGTGCCAGCAGCTCAATAGCGGGAGGGAGATACAATGAGCAGTACTTC	CASSSIAGGRYNEQYF
.	TRBV20-1	TRBD1	TRBJ2-1	TGCAGTGCTCCCACCGGGACAGGGCATTACAATGAGCAGTTCTTC	CSAPTGTGHYNEQFF
many	TRBV20-1	TRBD1	TRBJ2-3	TGCAGTGCTAGGCCCGGGACAGGGACAGATACGCAGTATTTT	CSARPGTGTDTQYF
.	TRBV4-2	TRBD1	TRBJ2-7	TGTGCCAGCAACCAAGAGGGACAGACCAACTCCTACGAGCAGTACTTC	CASNQEGQTNSYEQYF
.	TRBV7-8	.	TRBJ2-7	TGTGCCAGCAGCCGACGACAGAACTACGAGCAGTACTTC	CASSRRQNYEQYF
.	TRBV29-1	TRBD2	TRBJ2-5	TGCAGCGTAGGGACTAGCGGTTACCAAGAGACCCAGTACTTC	CSVGTSGYQETQYF
few	TRBV24-1	.	TRBJ2-1	TGTGCCACCAGTGTTAGGAGCACAGGGATTTTCTACAATGAGCAGTTCTTC	CATSVRSTGIFYNEQFF
.	TRBV12-3/TRBV12-4	.	TRBJ1-2	TGTGCCAGCAGTTTACAGGGTATGGGGGGCTACACCTTC	CASSLQGMGGYTF
many	TRBV7-9	.	TRBJ2-1	TGTGCCAGCAGCTTACCCGGACAAAGGGTTGTTAATGAGCAGTTCTTC	CASSLPGQRVVNEQFF
few	TRBV10-3	.	TRBJ2-7	TGTGCCATCAGTGAGGAATGGGCTAGCCCGGGGAGGGAGCAGTACTTC	CAISEEWASPGREQYF
.	TRBV6-5	.	TRBJ2-7	TGTGCCAGCAGTTACTCGGGGGCCGGGCCGAGCGGTACGGACGAGCAGTACTTC	CASSYSGAGPSGTDEQYF
.	TRBV6-5	.	TRBJ2-7	TGTGCCAGCAGTTACTCAGTCACCAACTACGAGCAGTACTTC	CASSYSVTNYEQYF
many	TRBV20-1	.	TRBJ2-4	TGCAGTGCTAGAGAGCAGGGAGCCAAAAACATTCAGTACTTC	CSAREQGAKNIQYF
.	TRBV7-2	.	TRBJ2-1	TGTGTCAGCAGCCAAGGGAAGAACAGGCAGTACAATGAGCAGTTCTTC	CVSSQGKNRQYNEQFF
.	TRBV14	.	TRBJ2-3	TGTGCCAGCAGCCCTGGACCCAGTACACGGTATTTT	CASSPGPSTRYF
.	TRBV28	.	TRBJ2-7	TGTGCCAGCTCGCTTGAGGGGGACCAGTACTTC	CASSLEGDQYF
.	TRBV14	.	TRBJ2-1	TGTGCCAGCAGCCAAGAGCCCCGTGGAGGGGTGAGGGAGCAGTTCTTC	CASSQEPRGGVREQFF
.	TRBV29-1	TRBD1	TRBJ1-2	TGCAGCGCCGAGGGGTTCGGGGGACAGGGTGACTATGGCTACACCTTC	CSAEGFGGQGDYGYTF
.	TRBV6-5	TRBD2	TRBJ2-3	TGTGCCAGCAGTTACTCGACTAGCGGGGGGGCTACGCAGTATTTT	CASSYSTSGGATQYF
few	TRBV5-1	.	TRBJ2-2	TGCGCCAGCAGCCTAGGGCCCGAGGGGACCGGGGAGCTGTTTTTT	CASSLGPEGTGELFF